This T cell receptor beta chain comes out of a study of T cell repertoires in cytomegalovirus infection. The wider study: CMV infection together with matching HLA type was indicated by public TCR beta signatures.

This clonotype was found many times. Germline V gene data show CDR1 as SGHAT and CDR2 as FQNNGV. V dropped 7 bases and J dropped 6; count of bases not matched to a gene: 11. The CDR3 has 15 residues. TCRdb reprocessed the reads with MiXCR, giving one entry per CDR3 protein. This table has hundreds of thousands of distinct CDR3 sequences, approximately 34% appearing once. V is TRBV11-2 and J is TRBJ2-3, with 9 bases aligning to TRBD2. Input material: PBMCs. The source of this sequence is a human donor in good health (CMV status not recorded). Some clones in this sample may be carry-over from other donors' samples. The CDR3 nucleotides are TGTGCCAGCACCTTGACTAGCGGCCGGTGGGATACGCAGTATTTT. As protein: CASTLTSGRWDTQYF.